Listed here is a single T cell receptor (beta chain). This clone was counted a single time. Its antigen remains unidentified. It has no much larger one-base neighbor in the sample; base qualities were not kept. The data were taken from a study of cytomegalovirus exposure and HLA in healthy donors (TCRdb year 2017). Context from the whole study: According to an earlier analysis of several hundred of the donors, some 180 million T cells yielded 100 million or so unique TCR beta sequences and approximately 300 Gb of sequence data. A later analysis re-examined previously published TCR beta repertoires from 500 to 700 donors and added high-resolution HLA genotyping to investigate patterns of TCR occurrence. The study aimed to test whether cataloging public T cell receptors could reveal signatures of past pathogen exposure. Because of strong linkage in the cohort, roughly five DR-DQ haplotypes were treated as single units for association and clustering. Along with the roughly 700-subject first cohort, a separate validation cohort of around 120 different subjects was used. Both class I and class II loci were covered by HLA typing, at four-digit resolution. Across around 400 genotyped donors of the cohort, an average of approximately 240,000 unique TCR beta nucleotide sequences per donor were sequenced, and approximately 17% of those sequences were non-productive. To decide whether each TCR beta V gene segment behaved as functional or pseudogenic, an earlier analysis of nearly 600 of the donors relied on high-throughput TCR beta sequencing. The study profiled the T cell repertoires of hundreds of subjects by immunosequencing and related them to cytomegalovirus serostatus. The genetic ancestry cluster associated with self-reported Caucasian donors included over 80% of the 398 genotyped donors. Every discovery cohort repertoire had been produced on one sequencing platform. Donor age, sex, ethnicity and CMV serostatus were compiled alongside the repertoire data. An early release covering 550 to 650 HLA-typed donors comprised approximately 300 gigabases of sequencing data and 65 million to 100 million unique TCR sequences. The later analysis used no new phenotypic data to find candidate immune exposures, relying instead on TCR beta sequences and their occurrence across donors. The number of donors typed differed by locus, with about 629-630 for A, B, C, DRB1 and DQB1, around 520 for DQA1, 606 for DPA1, and some 450 for DPB1. To predict cytomegalovirus infection status, the study brought together high-throughput TCR immunosequencing, statistical association of individual TCRs with disease status, and machine learning. A later genetic analysis took genome-wide SNP genotypes for 398 of the 666 donors and used that subset as a discovery cohort.

General study outcomes and caveats: Because HLA typing was unavailable for some donors at each locus, only the typed subset was used in association tests. A further reported finding was that TCR beta sequences accurately predicted the HLA-A and HLA-B alleles for most subjects in the first cohort. Immune exposure information for the cohort was limited to CMV serostatus. In a later analysis, the rate of TCR association differed among HLA loci, with DRB1 alleles having the most associated TCRs and HLA-C alleles having the fewest. Across donors, most TCR sequences were observed very rarely, whereas some public TCRs were present in many individuals. At a false discovery rate of 0.05, a later analysis linked 16,951 TCR beta sequences to specific HLA alleles. The study gave a list of about 160 TCR beta chains associated with cytomegalovirus. In a later analysis, most CMV-associated TCR beta chains were found to appear HLA-restricted, with HLA associations seemingly driven largely by CMV exposure. Some IMGT-functional V segments, including TRBV6-2 and TRBV6-3, could not be told apart with the 87-base-pair reads, so those segments were excluded. Several of the top co-occurrence clusters appeared to be linked to parvovirus B19, influenza, CMV and Epstein-Barr virus, according to a later analysis. A cluster of highly shared sequence variants was judged likely to represent a technical artifact of the sequencing pipeline. Compared with equally common non-associated chains, HLA-associated TCR beta chains in a later analysis were more clonally expanded and had lower generation probabilities. An earlier analysis of 587 of the donors showed that most TCR beta V segments appeared in productive rearrangements either about 90% or about 30% of the time, which broadly matched IMGT annotations. The authors suggested that the approach could potentially be extended to other disease states and immunological phenotypes. Correlated functional status among segregating V segments might reflect linkage disequilibrium, but an unknown experimental factor could not be ruled out. When HLA alleles, especially DR and DQ, strongly co-occurred, TCR associations were difficult to assign to individual alleles. The earlier analysis of approximately 590 of the donors excluded 15 to 20 rarely observed V segments, including chromosome 9 orphons, because counts were too low. In a later genetic analysis, a missense DCLRE1C variant was associated with V-gene and J-gene trimming of TCR beta chains, and the association was replicated in an independent cohort. This cohort had only TCR beta chains sequenced, and the lack of alpha or paired-chain data limited which features could be detected. In vitro tests confirmed that a few of the cytomegalovirus-associated TCR beta chains recognize cytomegalovirus antigens. Cytomegalovirus status was reported to be diagnosed by the classifier with high specificity and sensitivity in both the original and validation cohorts. The presence/absence analyses assumed that sequencing depth was roughly uniform across donors, and that assumption may not be true. A later genetic analysis reported fewer N-insertions in productive TCRs among donors in an Asian-associated ancestry cluster than the roughly 670-donor mean.

The cohort comprised fewer than 750 healthy bone marrow donors. At the time of sampling, every cohort member was nominally healthy, though immune exposures that went unrecorded were likely present. The donor was CMV seronegative and was included in the group of about 350 seronegative cohort members. Each donor provided a peripheral blood sample, and peripheral blood mononuclear cells were used for TCR beta sequencing. Genomic DNA extraction from the blood cell samples was performed with the Qiagen DNeasy Blood Extraction Kit. The library was generated by the immunoSEQ multiplex PCR assay. For the multiplex PCR, a mixture combining 60 forward primers for TCR Vbeta segments and 13 reverse primers for TCR Jbeta segments was used. The CDR3 region of rearranged TCR beta genes was amplified from genomic DNA by a multiplex PCR assay. The Illumina HiSeq System was used to sequence the amplified TCR beta libraries as 87-base-pair reads. As for how the authors treated the data: Across the 600 to 700 repertoires, a later analysis counted some 81 million unique TCR beta chains, 8.5 million to 12 million of which were shared by at least two donors. A nearest-neighbor algorithm error-corrected the raw reads and collapsed the reads into unique sequences, merging closely related sequences to remove PCR and sequencing errors. V, D and J gene segments were assigned by aligning CDR3 sequences to IMGT reference sequences. Each retained sequence needed at least a six-nucleotide match to both a V gene segment and a J gene segment. Rearrangements were called productive when the CDR3 lacked stop codons and stayed in frame with V and J; all others were non-productive. Following IMGT convention, CDR3 was defined as the stretch from the second conserved V-encoded cysteine up to the conserved J-encoded phenylalanine. The earlier analysis of roughly 590 of the donors excluded sequences that lacked an unambiguous match to a single V gene segment. In an earlier analysis of approximately 500 of the donors, a V segment was called functional when productive rearrangements were above 56.7%, and segregating when the standard deviation between donors exceeded 5%. A statistical classification framework was built for diagnosing cytomegalovirus status from the catalog of TCR beta chain sequences. In a later analysis, V and J genes were assigned by comparing TCR nucleotide sequences against IMGT/GENE-DB human TR gene sequences. Using the TCRdist pipeline, a later analysis assigned CDR3 sequences along with most-parsimonious VDJ recombination scenarios. In a later analysis, every TCR beta chain was defined by the combination of its CDR3 amino acid sequence and its V-gene family, and reads without a unique V-gene family were dropped. In a later analysis, fewer than 650 highly shared, low-generation-probability nucleotide sequences were removed to address suspected cross-contamination and a sequencing artifact. In a later analysis, a clonal expansion index was calculated for each public chain from normalized within-repertoire ranks of inferred template counts. A later analysis computed generation probabilities with a VDJ recombination model fitted to out-of-frame rearrangements, and checked the results against IGoR. Hypergeometric tests were used in a later analysis to score TCR-TCR, TCR-HLA and TCR-CMV co-occurrence, with a repertoire-size bias correction applied to the TCR pairs. In a later analysis, false discovery rates were estimated by permuting HLA or CMV assignments 20 times. A later analysis grouped co-occurring TCRs with DBSCAN, adding TCRdist sequence similarity when clustering within HLA-allele-positive subsets. Repertoires with fewer than 30,000 or more than 120,000 public chains were left out of co-occurrence clustering, as were a handful of repertoires with anomalous nucleotide sharing. The source is immuneACCESS, and TCRdb retained only in-frame sequences with V and J called. Part of the clones is not carried over; for the studies checked, unresolved V genes explain less than half of this, and the remainder is unexplained. That table gives V, J and clone size, and the DNA gave D and trimming. The sample table contains around 100,000 clones; only one count was recorded for about 60% of them. The top ten clones comprise over 2% of the sample.

The CDR3 spans 16 residues, from the cysteine through the phenylalanine. The entry retains the CDR3 DNA only, 48 bases that are in frame from base 1. According to the germline V gene (reference sequence), CDR1 reads PRHDT and CDR2 reads FYEKMQ. Sequencing was performed on PBMCs. The chain is made from TRBV13 and TRBJ2-5; TRBD2 aligns with 7 central bases. The assigned J gene may be wrong: the sequence end matches TRBJ2-7 better. The origin of this receptor is a woman aged 25 to 39 in good health and CMV-seronegative. The CDR3 amino acid sequence is: CASSSQSGTASYEQYF. The sequence in DNA is TGTGCCAGCAGCTCTCAAAGCGGGACCGCCTCCTACGAGCAGTACTTC.